The 31 T cell receptor beta chains in this list originate from one sample, sequenced in a study of shared clonotypes between healthy human individuals. The assay was immunoSEQ multiplex PCR, and TCRdb's table has in-frame clones only and misses some. The sample has about 2.4 million clones; approximately 92% are singletons. Sequenced material: naive CD4+ T cells sorted from blood. The subset is: CD45RA+ positively selected. The source of these receptors is a man aged 18 to 30 in good health.

The chain uses TRBV28 and TRBJ2-7, with D possibly being TRBD1 (6 bases). The germline V and J ends were trimmed by 6 bases and 0 bases, with 15 bases remaining between them. Per the germline V gene, CDR1 is MDHEN and CDR2 is SYDVKM. This CDR3 comprises 15 residues. In DNA, the CDR3 is TGTGCCAGCAGAACCGGGACACTTGACTCCTACGAGCAGTACTTC. Amino acids: CASRTGTLDSYEQYF.

The chain combines TRBV7-9 with TRBJ1-1; tentatively, D is TRBD1 (5 bases). The germline CDR1 and CDR2 sequences are SEHNR and FQNEAQ (reference sequence). This CDR3 has 12 amino acids. Trimming removed 3 bases from V and 8 bases from J, with 10 bases in between. The CDR3 here is CASSFFSGEAFF. The CDR3 nucleotides are TGTGCCAGCAGCTTTTTCTCAGGGGAAGCTTTCTTT.

On this clone: This same CDR3 is encoded by further DNA sequences in the sample. The V call is TRBV2, the J call TRBJ2-7, with a tentative D call TRBD1 (5 bases). The CDR3 length is 13 residues. The germline V gene encodes CDR1 SNHLY and CDR2 FYNNEI. V was pared by 4 bases and J by 4 bases, with 11 bases between. The CDR3 DNA follows: TGTGCCAGCAGTGGCCAGGGTGTTTACGAGCAGTACTTC. Translated, it gives CASSGQGVYEQYF.

The genes are TRBV4-3 and TRBJ2-3, with 9 bases identical to TRBD1. CDR1 and CDR2 (germline): LGHNA, YSLEER. This CDR3 comprises 15 residues. The V segment lost 4 bases and the J segment 3 bases; nucleotides outside the gene matches: 5. The CDR3, as DNA: TGCGCCAGCAGCCTTGGACAGGGGATAACAGATACGCAGTATTTT. Its translation is CASSLGQGITDTQYF.

CDR3 amino acids: CASSPPRPNTDTQYF. CDR3 coding DNA: TGTGCCAGCAGCCCACCTAGGCCTAACACAGATACGCAGTATTTT. This chain links TRBV7-9 with TRBJ2-3; D unresolved. Trimming removed 5 bases from V and 2 bases from J, with 14 bases in between. CDR3 length: 15 amino acids. Germline CDR1 reads SEHNR; CDR2 reads FQNEAQ (reference sequence).

V usage is TRBV10-3 and J usage is TRBJ2-7; D may be TRBD1 or TRBD2 (5 bases each). The CDR3 has 19 residues. CDR1 is ENHRY and CDR2 is SYGVKD in the germline V gene. V lost 0 bases, J lost 0 bases, and 21 bases lay in between. The CDR3 DNA reads as TGTGCCATCAGTGAGTCTCTTTTGGGGGTGGCAGCAAACTCCTACGAGCAGTACTTC. Its translation: CAISESLLGVAANSYEQYF.

This sequence joins TRBV11-1 and TRBJ1-1; D is unresolved. This CDR3 is built from 13 residues. Germline CDR1 SGHAT, CDR2 FQDESV (reference sequence). Trimming stripped 4 bases from V and 0 bases from J, with 6 bases between. For the CDR3, the DNA is TGTGCCAGCAGCTGGGCAATGAACACTGAAGCTTTCTTT. Translation gives CASSWAMNTEAFF.

CDR3 bases: TGTGCCAGCTCACCAATAGGGCCGAGCTCCTACAATGAGCAGTTCTTC. Residues: CASSPIGPSSYNEQFF. J is TRBJ2-1 and V is TRBV18, with D uncertain. The germline V and J ends were trimmed by 2 bases and 0 bases, with 11 bases remaining between them. Germline-derived CDR1 and CDR2 are KGHSH and LQKENI. This CDR3 is 16 amino acids long. The whole variable domain, filled in from reference TRBV18 and TRBJ2-1, reads NAGVMQNPRHLVRRRGQEARLRCSPMKGHSHVYWYRQLPEEGLKFMVYLQKENIIDESGMPKERFSAEFPKEGPSILRIQQVVRGDSAAYFCASSPIGPSSYNEQFFGPGTRLTVL.

The chain uses TRBV18 and TRBJ1-1, with D unresolved. There are 16 residues in the CDR3. V lost 2 bases, J lost 5 bases, and 18 bases lay in between. In germline, CDR1 is KGHSH, CDR2 LQKENI. CDR3 sequence: CASSPLPGRLWTEAFF. The CDR3 DNA reads as TGTGCCAGCTCACCATTGCCAGGTCGATTGTGGACTGAAGCTTTCTTT. Filled out from reference TRBV18 and TRBJ1-1, the complete variable domain reads NAGVMQNPRHLVRRRGQEARLRCSPMKGHSHVYWYRQLPEEGLKFMVYLQKENIIDESGMPKERFSAEFPKEGPSILRIQQVVRGDSAAYFCASSPLPGRLWTEAFFGQGTRLTVV.

The chain employs TRBV10-1 and TRBJ2-7; D is uncertain. The ends were cut back, 0 bases at V and 11 bases at J, with 2 bases in the middle. CDR3 length: 9 amino acids. Germline loops: CDR1 WNHNN, CDR2 SYGVQD (reference sequence). As DNA, the CDR3 is TGCGCCAGCAGTGAGTCGGAGTACTTC. Protein: CASSESEYF.

The V and J genes are TRBV18 and TRBJ1-4, with TRBD1 matching 7 bases. Trimming took 8 bases from V and 0 from J; bases not matched to a gene: 3. Germline V gene lookup returns CDR1 KGHSH and CDR2 LQKENI. This CDR3 has 14 amino acids. CDR3 sequence (DNA): TGTGCCAGCGCTCAGGGGGCAACTAATGAAAAACTGTTTTTT. Translation gives CASAQGATNEKLFF.

The rearrangement links TRBV15 to TRBJ2-2; 7 bases match TRBD2. Germline V lookup: CDR1 LNHNV, CDR2 YYDKDF (reference sequence). The CDR3 has 15 residues. J gave up 1 base and V 1 base, and 0 bases lay outside the gene matches. CDR3 sequence reads: CATSRAGGNTGELFF. For the CDR3, the DNA is TGTGCCACCAGCAGAGCGGGGGGGAACACCGGGGAGCTGTTTTTT.

The genes are TRBV15 and TRBJ2-5; 11 bases agree with TRBD2. This CDR3 is built from 16 residues. V shed 1 base, J shed 5 bases, and the junction held 6 bases outside the gene matches. CDR1 LNHNV and CDR2 YYDKDF come from the germline V gene (reference sequence). CDR3 nucleotide sequence: TGTGCCACCAGCAGAGTTTCGGGACTAGCGGTGGAGACCCAGTACTTC. Protein sequence: CATSRVSGLAVETQYF.

This clone came up once. This chain links TRBV25-1 with TRBJ2-2, with 8 positions matching TRBD1. The CDR3 covers 18 residues. The germline V gene encodes CDR1 MGHDK and CDR2 SYGVNS. After removal of 2 bases from V and 7 bases from J, the junction contained 15 bases not matched to a gene. The CDR3 loop is CASSEPYGTGPTFGELFF. CDR3 sequence (DNA): TGTGCCAGCAGTGAACCCTACGGGACAGGCCCAACCTTCGGGGAGCTGTTTTTT. The entire variable domain, with the rest obtained from reference TRBV25-1 and TRBJ2-2, is as follows: EADIYQTPRYLVIGTGKKITLECSQTMGHDKMYWYQQDPGMELHLIHYSYGVNSTEKGDLSSESTVSRIRTEHFPLTLESARPSHTSQYLCASSEPYGTGPTFGELFFGEGSRLTVL.

To note about this clone: Additional DNA sequences in this sample encode the identical CDR3. V gene TRBV18 combines with J gene TRBJ2-3, with D perhaps matching TRBD1 or TRBD2 (6 bases each). The V gene's germline CDR1 is KGHSH and CDR2 LQKENI. This CDR3 contains 16 residues. Trimming left V 3 bases short and J 1 base short, with 14 bases between. CDR3 in DNA: TGTGCCAGCTCACCCCCCAGGGGCGGGGGCACAGATACGCAGTATTTT. This gives the protein CASSPPRGGGTDTQYF.

CDR3 bases: TGCGCCAGCAGCCCCGGCCTGCTTGTAGCGGGGGCGACAAACCAAGAGACCCAGTACTTC. It translates to CASSPGLLVAGATNQETQYF. The chain links TRBV5-1 to TRBJ2-5; 9 nucleotides match TRBD2. The V gene's germline CDR1 is SGHRS and CDR2 YFSETQ. J gave up 0 bases and V 4 bases, and 19 bases lay outside the gene matches. This CDR3 comprises 20 residues. Full variable domain (missing parts from reference TRBV5-1 and TRBJ2-5): KAGVTQTPRYLIKTRGQQVTLSCSPISGHRSVSWYQQTPGQGLQFLFEYFSETQRNKGNFPGRFSGRQFSNSRSEMNVSTLELGDSALYLCASSPGLLVAGATNQETQYFGPGTRLLVL.

Comment on this clone: Relative to the germline gene, one junction end is altered; a read error may explain this. The chain has TRBV5-1 and TRBJ2-7; 7 positions agree with TRBD2. CDR1 is SGHRS and CDR2 is YFSETQ in the germline V gene. The length of the CDR3 is 14 residues. The CDR3 here is CASRLASGSYEQYF. In DNA form, the CDR3 reads TGCGCCAGCAGGTTGGCTAGCGGCAGCTACGAGCAGTACTTC.

The chain links TRBV18 to TRBJ2-7, with 14 nucleotides matching TRBD2. Per the germline V gene, CDR1 is KGHSH and CDR2 is LQKENI. The CDR3 has 13 amino acids. Trimming removed 11 bases from V and 7 bases from J; junction bases left unmatched: 7. This CDR3 reads CAGTSGSSWEQYF. DNA of the CDR3: TGTGCCGGGACTAGCGGGAGCTCTTGGGAGCAGTACTTC.

A note on this clone: Other nucleotide sequences in the sample specify the same CDR3. This chain joins TRBV30 and TRBJ2-3; D gene uncertain. The CDR3 has 13 residues. Germline V gene lookup returns CDR1 GTSNPN and CDR2 SVGIG (reference sequence). Trimming stripped 0 bases from V and 6 bases from J, with 10 bases between. Written as DNA, the CDR3 is TGTGCCTGGAGTGTGGGCCTTGGGGATACGCAGTATTTT. Encoded protein: CAWSVGLGDTQYF. The complete variable domain, with remaining parts taken from reference TRBV30 and TRBJ2-3, reads SQTIHQWPATLVQPVGSPLSLECTVEGTSNPNLYWYRQAAGRGLQLLFYSVGIGQISSEVPQNLSASRPQDRQFILSSKKLLLSDSGFYLCAWSVGLGDTQYFGPGTRLTVL.

The J gene is TRBJ1-2, the V gene TRBV30, with 7 bases that match TRBD1. The CDR3 totals 15 residues. The germline V gene has CDR1 GTSNPN and CDR2 SVGIG (reference sequence). The trim removed 4 bases at V and 5 bases at J, leaving 13 bases unmatched. The CDR3 loop is CAWTLGEGAPYGYTF. The CDR3 DNA reads TGTGCCTGGACCCTGGGAGAGGGGGCGCCTTATGGCTACACCTTC.

The chain uses TRBV30 and TRBJ2-7, with 7 bases that match TRBD1. The junction had 1 base not matched to a gene; V was cut back by 4 bases and J by 4 bases. The CDR3 runs 11 residues. Germline CDR1 GTSNPN, CDR2 SVGIG (reference sequence). The DNA of the CDR3 is TGTGCCTGGATCAGGGGGTACGAGCAGTACTTC. Its translation is CAWIRGYEQYF.

The chain uses TRBV6-1 and TRBJ2-5, with D possibly being TRBD1 or TRBD2 (5 bases each). This CDR3 spans 15 amino acids. Trimming took 2 bases from V and 4 from J, leaving 14 bases between them. Germline CDR1 and CDR2: MNHNS and SASEGT. The CDR3 bases are TGTGCCAGCAGTGAAACCTGGCAGGGACGAGAGACCCAGTACTTC. It is translated as CASSETWQGRETQYF.

This rearrangement joins TRBV5-5 to TRBJ1-1; no definite D call. The CDR3 is made up of 13 amino acids. Trimming removed 4 bases at V and 14 bases at J, with 21 bases between. CDR1 is SGHKS, CDR2 YYEKEE, per germline (reference sequence). The CDR3: CASSPDTRGGKFF. The CDR3 coding sequence is TGTGCCAGCAGCCCTGACACGCGGGGTGGGAAGTTCTTT.

J is TRBJ2-7 and V is TRBV15; D perhaps matches TRBD2 (5 bases). This CDR3 region has 16 residues. Germline CDR1 reads LNHNV; CDR2 reads YYDKDF (reference sequence). The germline V and J ends were trimmed by 0 bases and 0 bases, with 12 bases remaining between them. CDR3 loop: CATSRDSSRVSYEQYF. The CDR3 nucleotides read TGTGCCACCAGCAGAGATTCGTCGAGGGTCTCCTACGAGCAGTACTTC.

The genes are TRBV6-4 and TRBJ1-5; tentative D call: TRBD1 (5 bases). This CDR3 contains 12 residues. Germline values: CDR1 MRHNA, CDR2 SNTAGT. The CDR3 loop reads CAPGRGNQPQHF. CDR3 in DNA: TGTGCACCGGGGAGGGGAAATCAGCCCCAGCATTTT.

This clone was detected once. This chain uses TRBV6-1 with TRBJ1-4, with TRBD1 matching 7 bases. Germline assignment: CDR1 MNHNS and CDR2 SASEGT. The length of the CDR3 is 16 residues. With 4 bases clipped from V and 1 base from J, the junction kept 6 bases outside the gene matches. The CDR3 here is CASSGGDRLTNEKLFF. The CDR3 bases are TGTGCCAGCAGTGGTGGGGACAGACTAACTAATGAAAAACTGTTTTTT.

CDR3 residues: CASSELSGANVLTF. The CDR3 coding sequence is TGTGCCAGCAGTGAGCTCTCTGGGGCCAACGTCCTGACTTTC. The chain links TRBV6-5 to TRBJ2-6, with D unclear. CDR1 is MNHEY, CDR2 SVGAGI, per germline. The CDR3 is 14 residues long. The V gene lost 5 bases and the J gene lost 0 bases, with 5 bases spanning the gap.

The chain links TRBV6-5 to TRBJ1-2, with 10 nucleotides matching TRBD1. This CDR3 region has 14 residues. J was trimmed by 8 bases and V by 6 bases; bases with no gene match: 9. Germline CDR1 is MNHEY and CDR2 is SVGAGI. The CDR3 reads CASSRQGASLGYTF. CDR3 sequence (DNA): TGTGCCAGCAGCCGACAGGGGGCCTCGTTGGGCTACACCTTC.

The chain recombines TRBV18 with TRBJ1-1; possibly TRBD1 for D (5 bases). V was pared by 3 bases and J by 2 bases, with 10 bases between. From germline, CDR1 is KGHSH and CDR2 LQKENI. The CDR3 consists of 14 residues. CDR3 loop: CASSPLTANTEAFF. The CDR3, as DNA: TGTGCCAGCTCACCCTTGACAGCTAACACTGAAGCTTTCTTT.

This rearrangement joins TRBV27 to TRBJ1-6; weak D call: TRBD1 (6 bases). There are 13 residues in the CDR3. CDR1 is MNHEY and CDR2 is SMNVEV in the germline V gene (reference sequence). V lost 6 bases to trimming and J lost 9 bases, with 12 bases between them. The CDR3 is CASRQRTVSPLHF. The DNA of the CDR3 is TGTGCCAGCAGACAACGGACAGTTTCACCCCTCCACTTT.

This clone is a singleton in its sample. The gene calls are TRBV6-5 and TRBJ2-6; D is possibly TRBD1 (6 bases). Trimming took off 6 bases at V and 4 bases at J, with 13 bases between the two ends. This CDR3 comprises 15 residues. Germline V gene sequence: CDR1 MNHEY, CDR2 SVGAGI. CDR3 nucleotide sequence: TGTGCCAGCAGCACAGGGTACTCCGGGGCCAACGTCCTGACTTTC. Its translation is CASSTGYSGANVLTF.